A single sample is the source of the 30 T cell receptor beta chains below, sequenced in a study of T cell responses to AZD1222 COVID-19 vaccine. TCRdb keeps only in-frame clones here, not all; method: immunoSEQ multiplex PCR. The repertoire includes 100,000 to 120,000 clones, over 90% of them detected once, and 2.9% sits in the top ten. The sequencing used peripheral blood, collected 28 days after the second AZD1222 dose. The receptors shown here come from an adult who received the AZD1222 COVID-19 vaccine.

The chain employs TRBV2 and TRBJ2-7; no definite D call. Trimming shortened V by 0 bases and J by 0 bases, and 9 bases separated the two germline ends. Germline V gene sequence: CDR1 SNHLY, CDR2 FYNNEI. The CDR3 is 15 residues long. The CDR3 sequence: CASSEAPSTSYEQYF. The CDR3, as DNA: TGTGCCAGCAGTGAAGCGCCCTCTACCTCCTACGAGCAGTACTTC.

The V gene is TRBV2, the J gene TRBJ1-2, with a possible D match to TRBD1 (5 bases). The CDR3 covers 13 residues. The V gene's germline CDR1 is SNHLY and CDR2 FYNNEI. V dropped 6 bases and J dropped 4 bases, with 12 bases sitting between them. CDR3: CASSGRTFYGYTF. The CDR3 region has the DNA TGTGCCAGCAGCGGTAGGACATTCTATGGCTACACCTTC.

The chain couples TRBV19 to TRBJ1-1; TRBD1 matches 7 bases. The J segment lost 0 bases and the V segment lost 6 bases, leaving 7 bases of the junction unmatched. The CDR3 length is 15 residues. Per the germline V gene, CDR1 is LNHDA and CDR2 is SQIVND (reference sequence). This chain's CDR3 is CASRLGGGMNTEAFF. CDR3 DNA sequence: TGTGCCAGTAGATTAGGAGGGGGCATGAACACTGAAGCTTTCTTT.

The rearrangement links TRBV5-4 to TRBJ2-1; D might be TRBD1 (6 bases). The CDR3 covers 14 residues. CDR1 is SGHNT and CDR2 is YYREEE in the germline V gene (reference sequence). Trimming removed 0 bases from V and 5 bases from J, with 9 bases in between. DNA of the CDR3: TGTGCCAGCAGCTTGGAATGGGGGCACAATGAGCAGTTCTTC. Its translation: CASSLEWGHNEQFF.

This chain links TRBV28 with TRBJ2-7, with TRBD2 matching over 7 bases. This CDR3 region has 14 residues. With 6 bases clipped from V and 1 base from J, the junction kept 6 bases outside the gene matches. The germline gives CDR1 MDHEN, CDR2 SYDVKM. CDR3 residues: CASRPGLVSYEQYF. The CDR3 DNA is TGTGCCAGCAGACCTGGACTAGTTTCCTACGAGCAGTACTTC.

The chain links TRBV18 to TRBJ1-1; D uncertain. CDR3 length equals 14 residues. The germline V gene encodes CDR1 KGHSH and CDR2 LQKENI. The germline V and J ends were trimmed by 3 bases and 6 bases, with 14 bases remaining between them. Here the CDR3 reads CASSPVALGAEAFF. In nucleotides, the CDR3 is TGTGCCAGCTCACCCGTGGCTCTAGGTGCTGAAGCTTTCTTT.

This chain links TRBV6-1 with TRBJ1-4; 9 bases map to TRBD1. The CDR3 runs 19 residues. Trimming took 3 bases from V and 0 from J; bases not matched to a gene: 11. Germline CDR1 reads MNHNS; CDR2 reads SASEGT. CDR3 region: CASSDRDRVYLPTNEKLFF. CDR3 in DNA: TGTGCCAGCAGTGACCGGGACAGGGTGTACCTCCCAACTAATGAAAAACTGTTTTTT.

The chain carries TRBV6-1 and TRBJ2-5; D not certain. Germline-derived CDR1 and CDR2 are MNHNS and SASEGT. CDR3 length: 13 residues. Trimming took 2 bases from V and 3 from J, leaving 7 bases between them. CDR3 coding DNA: TGTGCCAGCAGTGAAAACACGGAAGAGACCCAGTACTTC. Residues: CASSENTEETQYF.

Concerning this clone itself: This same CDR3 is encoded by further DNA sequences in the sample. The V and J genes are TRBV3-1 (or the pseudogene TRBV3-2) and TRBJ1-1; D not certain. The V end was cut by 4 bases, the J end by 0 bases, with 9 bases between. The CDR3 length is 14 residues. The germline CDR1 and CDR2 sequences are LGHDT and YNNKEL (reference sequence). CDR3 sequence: CASSPNRLNTEAFF. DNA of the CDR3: TGTGCCAGCAGCCCAAACAGATTGAACACTGAAGCTTTCTTT.

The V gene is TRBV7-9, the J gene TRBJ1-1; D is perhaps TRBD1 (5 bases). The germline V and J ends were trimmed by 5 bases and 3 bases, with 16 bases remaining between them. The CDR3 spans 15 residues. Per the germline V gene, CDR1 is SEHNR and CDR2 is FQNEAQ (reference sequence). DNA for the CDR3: TGTGCCAGCAGCGGCTTTCTTGGGGCACACACTGAAGCTTTCTTT. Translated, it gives CASSGFLGAHTEAFF.

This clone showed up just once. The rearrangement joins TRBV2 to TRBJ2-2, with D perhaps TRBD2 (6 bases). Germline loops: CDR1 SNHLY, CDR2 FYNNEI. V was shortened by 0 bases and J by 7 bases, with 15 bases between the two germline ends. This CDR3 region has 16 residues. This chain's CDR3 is CASSEALVLANGELFF. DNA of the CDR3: TGTGCCAGCAGTGAAGCGCTTGTACTAGCCAACGGGGAGCTGTTTTTT.

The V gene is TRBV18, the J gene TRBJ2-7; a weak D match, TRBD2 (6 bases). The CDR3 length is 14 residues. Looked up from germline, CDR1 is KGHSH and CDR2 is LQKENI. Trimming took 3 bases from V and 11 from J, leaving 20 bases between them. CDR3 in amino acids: CASSPPGTPSRKYF. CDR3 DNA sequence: TGTGCCAGCTCACCCCCGGGGACTCCTTCTAGGAAGTACTTC.

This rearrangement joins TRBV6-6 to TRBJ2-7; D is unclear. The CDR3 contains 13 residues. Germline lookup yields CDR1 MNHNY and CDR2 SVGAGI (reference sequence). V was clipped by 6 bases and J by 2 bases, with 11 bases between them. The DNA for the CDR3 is TGTGCCAGCAGGTTAAGTCGAACCTACGAGCAGTACTTC. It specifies CASRLSRTYEQYF.

Here the CDR3 DNA reads TGTGCCATCAGGACTAGCGAAACCTACGAGCAGTACTTC. Amino acid sequence: CAIRTSETYEQYF. V is TRBV10-3 and J is TRBJ2-7; TRBD2 matches at 8 bases. CDR3 length: 13 residues. The germline CDR1 and CDR2 sequences are ENHRY and SYGVKD. Germline trimming cut 6 bases from V and 2 bases from J; bases unmatched to any gene: 3.

The CDR3 nucleotides read TGTGCCAGTAGGGACAGGGGCAATGAGCAGTTCTTC. Amino acids: CASRDRGNEQFF. This chain connects TRBV19 to TRBJ2-1; 9 bases agree with TRBD1. This CDR3 comprises 12 residues. The germline gives CDR1 LNHDA, CDR2 SQIVND (reference sequence). The V segment lost 6 bases and the J segment 6 bases; nucleotides outside the gene matches: 0.

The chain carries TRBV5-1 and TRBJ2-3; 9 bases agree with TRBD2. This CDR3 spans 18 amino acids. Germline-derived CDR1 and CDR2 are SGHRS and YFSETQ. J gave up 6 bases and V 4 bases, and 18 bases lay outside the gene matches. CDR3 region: CASSPWGGGGAVSDTQYF. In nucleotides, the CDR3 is TGCGCCAGCAGCCCGTGGGGAGGCGGGGGGGCCGTGTCGGATACGCAGTATTTT.

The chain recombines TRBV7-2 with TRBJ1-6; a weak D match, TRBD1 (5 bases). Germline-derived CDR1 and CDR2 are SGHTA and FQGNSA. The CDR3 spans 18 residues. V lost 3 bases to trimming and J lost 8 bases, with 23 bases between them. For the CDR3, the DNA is TGTGCCAGCAGCTTTTATCCTTCGACCGGGACTACTGATTCACCCCTCCACTTT. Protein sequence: CASSFYPSTGTTDSPLHF.

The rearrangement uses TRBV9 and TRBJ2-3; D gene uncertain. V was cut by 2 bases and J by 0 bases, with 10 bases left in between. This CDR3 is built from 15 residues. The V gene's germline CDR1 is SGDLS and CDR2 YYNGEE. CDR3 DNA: TGTGCCAGCAGCGTTATCGGCGGCAGCACAGATACGCAGTATTTT. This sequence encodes CASSVIGGSTDTQYF.

The CDR3 DNA sequence: TGTGCCAGCAGCTTACCCAGGAACACTGAAGCTTTCTTT. Its translation: CASSLPRNTEAFF. V usage is TRBV11-2 and J usage is TRBJ1-1; no reliable D call. The CDR3 sequence is 13 residues long. The germline V gene encodes CDR1 SGHAT and CDR2 FQNNGV. V was cut by 2 bases and J by 1 base, with 5 bases left in between.

DNA of the CDR3: TGCGCCAGCAGCCTATGGGGGCCAGACTATGGCTACACCTTC. It is translated as CASSLWGPDYGYTF. The chain combines TRBV5-1 with TRBJ1-2; the D gene is possibly TRBD1 (6 bases). This CDR3 is built from 14 residues. Germline lookup yields CDR1 SGHRS and CDR2 YFSETQ. V lost 4 bases and J lost 3, with 13 bases in between.

The CDR3 is CASSVRGRGVNTEAFF. The CDR3 nucleotides are TGTGCCAGCAGCGTAAGGGGGCGGGGAGTGAACACTGAAGCTTTCTTT. The chain recombines TRBV9 with TRBJ1-1; 7 bases align to TRBD1. The junction had 6 bases not matched to a gene; V was cut back by 1 base and J by 0 bases. The CDR3 totals 16 residues. Per the germline V gene, CDR1 is SGDLS and CDR2 is YYNGEE. The full variable domain, in which reference TRBV9 and TRBJ1-1 provide the parts outside the CDR3, is DSGVTQTPKHLITATGQRVTLRCSPRSGDLSVYWYQQSLDQGLQFLIQYYNGEERAKGNILERFSAQQFPDLHSELNLSSLELGDSALYFCASSVRGRGVNTEAFFGQGTRLTVV.

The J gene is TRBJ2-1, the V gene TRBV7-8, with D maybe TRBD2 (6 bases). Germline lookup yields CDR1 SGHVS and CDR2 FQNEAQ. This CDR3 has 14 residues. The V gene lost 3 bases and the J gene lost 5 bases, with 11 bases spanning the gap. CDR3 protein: CASSFSGPDNEQFF. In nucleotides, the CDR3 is TGTGCCAGCAGCTTTAGCGGCCCAGACAATGAGCAGTTCTTC.

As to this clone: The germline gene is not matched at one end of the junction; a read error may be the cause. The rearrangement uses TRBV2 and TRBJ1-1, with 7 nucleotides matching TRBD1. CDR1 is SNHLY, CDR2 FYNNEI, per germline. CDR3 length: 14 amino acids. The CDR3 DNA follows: TGTGCCAGCAGTTTCTACGTCGACAGGGACACTACCCTTTTT. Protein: CASSFYVDRDTTLF.

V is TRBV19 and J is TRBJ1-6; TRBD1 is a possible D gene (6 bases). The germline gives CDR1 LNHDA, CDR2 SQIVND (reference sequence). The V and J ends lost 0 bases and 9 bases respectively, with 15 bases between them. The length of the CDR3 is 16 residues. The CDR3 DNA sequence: TGTGCCAGTAGTATAGACACAGGGAACTTTGGTTCACCCCTCCACTTT. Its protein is CASSIDTGNFGSPLHF.

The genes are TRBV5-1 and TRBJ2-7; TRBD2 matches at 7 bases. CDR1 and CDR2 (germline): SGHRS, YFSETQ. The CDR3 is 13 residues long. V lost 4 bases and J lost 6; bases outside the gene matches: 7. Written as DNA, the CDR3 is TGCGCCAGCAGCATCCGGGAGGATGGCGAGCAGTACTTC. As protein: CASSIREDGEQYF.

The DNA of the CDR3 is TGCAGCGTTGAAAGCCCAGAGAACACTGAAGCTTTCTTT. Translated: CSVESPENTEAFF. The chain carries TRBV29-1 and TRBJ1-1; D gene unclear. Germline values: CDR1 SQVTM, CDR2 ANQGSEA. The V end was cut by 2 bases, the J end by 1 base, with 8 bases between. The CDR3 is 13 residues long.

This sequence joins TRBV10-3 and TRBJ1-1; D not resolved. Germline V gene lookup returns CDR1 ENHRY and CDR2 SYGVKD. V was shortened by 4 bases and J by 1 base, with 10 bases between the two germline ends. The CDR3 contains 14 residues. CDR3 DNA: TGTGCCATCAGTGTCAACCCCGGGAACACTGAAGCTTTCTTT. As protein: CAISVNPGNTEAFF.

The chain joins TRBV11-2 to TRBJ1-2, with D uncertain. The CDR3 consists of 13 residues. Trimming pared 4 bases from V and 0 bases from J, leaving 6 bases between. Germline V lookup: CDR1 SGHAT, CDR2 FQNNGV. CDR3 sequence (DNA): TGTGCCAGCAGCTCGACATCTAACTATGGCTACACCTTC. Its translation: CASSSTSNYGYTF. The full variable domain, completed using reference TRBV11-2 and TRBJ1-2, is EAGVAQSPRYKIIEKRQSVAFWCNPISGHATLYWYQQILGQGPKLLIQFQNNGVVDDSQLPKDRFSAERLKGVDSTLKIQPAKLEDSAVYLCASSSTSNYGYTFGSGTRLTVV.

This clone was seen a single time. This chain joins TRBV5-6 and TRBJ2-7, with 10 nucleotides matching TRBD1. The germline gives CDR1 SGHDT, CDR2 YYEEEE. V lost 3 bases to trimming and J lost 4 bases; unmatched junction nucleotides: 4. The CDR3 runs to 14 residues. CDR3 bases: TGTGCCAGCAGCTCCGGACAGGGGGGGTACGAGCAGTACTTC. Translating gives CASSSGQGGYEQYF.

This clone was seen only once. DNA for the CDR3: TGTGCCAGCAGCTTAGAATCCTACGAGCAGTACTTC. This encodes CASSLESYEQYF. This chain uses TRBV11-2 with TRBJ2-7, with D unresolved. CDR3 length: 12 amino acids. Between the trimmed V and J ends, which lost 0 bases and 1 base, there was a span of 1 base. Germline CDR1 is SGHAT and CDR2 is FQNNGV.